The T cell receptor beta chain under discussion was sequenced for a study of T cell responses to AZD1222 COVID-19 vaccine. Assay used: immunoSEQ multiplex PCR; TCRdb lists only in-frame clones, some missing. There are approximately 170,000 clones in the sample; 85% to 90% occur only once, and roughly 11% lies in the top ten. Study-level points and caveats: Just a handful of people given AZD1222 tested seropositive at baseline. Spike-specific TCR breadth rose after two AZD1222 doses, and depth rose as well. Unmutated variant regions are reportedly the target of nearly half of TCRs that are spike-specific. Clonal diversity was possibly underestimated; the donors were predominantly white British and more often female.

V gave up 0 bases and J gave up 6 bases, with 15 bases separating them. Germline CDR1 reads ENHRY; CDR2 reads SYGVKD. The CDR3 sequence is 16 residues long. This clone was observed once. The antigen is unknown. This TCR came from an adult who received the AZD1222 COVID-19 vaccine. The starting material was peripheral blood, obtained 28 days after the second AZD1222 dose. The chain couples TRBV10-3 to TRBJ2-1, with D possibly matching TRBD1 (5 bases). The CDR3 DNA follows: TGTGCCATCAGTGAGTCAAGGGGAACAGTCGGCAATGAGCAGTTCTTC. It yields the protein CAISESRGTVGNEQFF.